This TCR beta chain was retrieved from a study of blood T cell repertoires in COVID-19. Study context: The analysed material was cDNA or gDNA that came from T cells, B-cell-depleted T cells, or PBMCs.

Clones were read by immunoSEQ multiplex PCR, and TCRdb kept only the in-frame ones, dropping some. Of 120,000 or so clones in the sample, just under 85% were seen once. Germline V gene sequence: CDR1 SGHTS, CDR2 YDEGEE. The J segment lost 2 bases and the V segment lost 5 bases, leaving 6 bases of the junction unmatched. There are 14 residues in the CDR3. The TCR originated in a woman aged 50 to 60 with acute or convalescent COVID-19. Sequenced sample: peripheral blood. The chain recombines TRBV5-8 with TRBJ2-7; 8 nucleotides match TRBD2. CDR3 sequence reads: CASRRSGGPYEQYF. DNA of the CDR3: TGTGCCAGCAGAAGGAGCGGGGGCCCCTACGAGCAGTACTTC.